The 6 T cell receptor beta chains given below trace back to one sample, sequenced in a study of T cell responses to AZD1222 COVID-19 vaccine (dated by TCRdb to about 2021). Library construction relied on the immunoSEQ multiplex PCR assay. TCRdb holds this immuneACCESS table with in-frame rearrangements only. Some clones are missing; in checked studies, unresolved V genes explain under half, and the rest has no known cause. The sample table holds around 67,000 clones, of which 83% were seen once. The top ten hold 6.5% of the sample. What the time point label conveys for this sample: about 28 days (+/-7) after the second vaccine dose. The sample in question was peripheral blood, obtained 28 days after the second AZD1222 dose. The origin of the receptors is an adult who received the AZD1222 COVID-19 vaccine.

Only a few counts were recorded for this clone. This chain connects TRBV2 to TRBJ1-6; D unclear. There are 16 residues in the CDR3. Germline V gene data show CDR1 as SNHLY and CDR2 as FYNNEI. Trimming stripped 2 bases from V and 0 bases from J, with 8 bases between. CDR3 sequence: CASSEISSSYNSPLHF. CDR3 in DNA: TGTGCCAGCAGTGAAATAAGCAGCTCCTATAATTCACCCCTCCACTTT.

The chain uses TRBV6-6 and TRBJ1-1; D is unclear. Germline V gene lookup returns CDR1 MNHNY and CDR2 SVGAGI (reference sequence). Trimming stripped 6 bases from V and 0 bases from J, with 11 bases between. CDR3 length: 14 residues. CDR3 coding DNA: TGTGCCAGCAGCCCTGGTAGGATGAACACTGAAGCTTTCTTT. Its protein product is CASSPGRMNTEAFF.

The V call is TRBV5-6, the J call TRBJ2-1; 8 nucleotides agree with TRBD1. Germline V gives CDR1 SGHDT, CDR2 YYEEEE. The CDR3 is 14 amino acids. The V and J ends lost 5 bases and 4 bases, in that order; junction bases with no gene match: 5. For the CDR3, the DNA is TGTGCCAGCAGGGATGGGACAGGTTACAATGAGCAGTTCTTC. The encoded protein is CASRDGTGYNEQFF.

The chain has TRBV4-3 and TRBJ1-3; D gene unclear. CDR3 length: 17 residues. The germline V gene encodes CDR1 LGHNA and CDR2 YSLEER. V shed 2 bases and J shed 0 bases, with 14 bases lying between them. Here the CDR3 DNA reads TGCGCCAGCAGCCAACCACTGGACGGAAACTCTGGAAACACCATATATTTT. Translation gives CASSQPLDGNSGNTIYF.

The V gene is TRBV2, the J gene TRBJ1-1; D may be TRBD1 (6 bases). The V gene's germline CDR1 is SNHLY and CDR2 FYNNEI. CDR3 length equals 14 residues. Trimming stripped 7 bases from V and 5 bases from J, with 17 bases between. The CDR3 region is CASTRGRPATEAFF. The CDR3 DNA reads as TGTGCCAGCACGCGGGGGCGTCCCGCGACTGAAGCTTTCTTT.

This chain joins TRBV6-5 and TRBJ2-1; 9 bases agree with TRBD2. The CDR3 length is 16 residues. J was trimmed by 4 bases and V by 0 bases; bases with no gene match: 4. The germline gives CDR1 MNHEY, CDR2 SVGAGI. As DNA, the CDR3 is TGTGCCAGCAGTTACTCGAGAAGCGGGGGGTACAATGAGCAGTTCTTC. Translated: CASSYSRSGGYNEQFF.